One TCR beta chain is described in this entry. Original methodology: Amplification of reference gene primers provided the estimated nucleated cell counts. The table came from immunoSEQ multiplex PCR; TCRdb's copy has only in-frame clones and leaves some out. V and J calls plus clone size are reproduced from that table; the DNA served to infer D and trimming. The sample contains tens of thousands of clones, roughly 86% of which appear only once. The sample belongs to a study of blood T cell repertoires in COVID-19. Material: peripheral blood. This sequence was found in a woman over 75 in a cohort sampled during active or convalescent COVID-19.

This CDR3 reads CACGYRGGLHEQFF. CDR3 sequence (DNA): TGTGCCTGCGGCTACAGGGGTGGGTTACATGAGCAGTTCTTC. The V call is TRBV30, the J call TRBJ2-1; 7 bases line up with TRBD1. V dropped 6 bases and J dropped 8; count of bases not matched to a gene: 13. CDR3 size: 14 residues. Germline CDR1 and CDR2: GTSNPN and SVGIG (reference sequence).